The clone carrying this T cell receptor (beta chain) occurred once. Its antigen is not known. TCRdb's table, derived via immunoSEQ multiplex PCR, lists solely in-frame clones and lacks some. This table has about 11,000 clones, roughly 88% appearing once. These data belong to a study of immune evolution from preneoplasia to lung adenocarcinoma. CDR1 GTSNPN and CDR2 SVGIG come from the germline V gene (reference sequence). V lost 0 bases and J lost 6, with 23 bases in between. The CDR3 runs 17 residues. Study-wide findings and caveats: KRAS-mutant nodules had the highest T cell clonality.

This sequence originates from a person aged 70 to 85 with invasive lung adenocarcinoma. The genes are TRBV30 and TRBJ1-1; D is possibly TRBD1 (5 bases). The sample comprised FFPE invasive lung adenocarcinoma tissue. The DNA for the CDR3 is TGTGCCTGGAGTGTACCACGTATGCAGGGTAGAGGATCTGAAGCTTTCTTT. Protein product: CAWSVPRMQGRGSEAFF.